This T cell receptor beta chain was observed in a study of blood T cells in healthy people across ages. Study results and caveats: Age advanced and TCR beta diversity per million T cells fell, roughly linearly.

Staff drew 9 to 10 milliliters of peripheral blood from each donor. This clonotype has ten or more counts. As yet, its antigen is unknown. With a J-beta primer mix and a sample-barcoded 5' primer, a second PCR ran about 6 to 11 cycles. TCRdb re-called the 5' RACE reads through MiXCR, storing one row per CDR3 protein. The table lists approximately 810,000 distinct CDR3 sequences, 29% of them singletons, with roughly 17% in the top ten. The sequence derives from a woman older than 75 in good health. The sample consisted of blood.

The CDR3 here is CASSLVDSLSETQYF. CDR3 DNA: TGCGCCAGCAGCTTGGTGGACAGCCTTTCAGAGACCCAGTACTTC. The chain uses TRBV5-1 and TRBJ2-5; a possible D gene is TRBD1 (6 bases). The CDR3 totals 15 residues. Trimming removed 0 bases from V and 4 bases from J, with 13 bases in between. Germline CDR1 SGHRS, CDR2 YFSETQ.